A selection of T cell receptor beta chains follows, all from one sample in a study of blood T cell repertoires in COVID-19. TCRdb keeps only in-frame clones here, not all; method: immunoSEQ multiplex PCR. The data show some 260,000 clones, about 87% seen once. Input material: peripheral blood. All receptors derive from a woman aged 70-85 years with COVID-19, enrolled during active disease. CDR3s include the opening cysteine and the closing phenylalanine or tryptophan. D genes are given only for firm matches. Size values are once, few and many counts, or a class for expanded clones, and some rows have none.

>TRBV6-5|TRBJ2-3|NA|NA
CASSSTGDTQYF
TGTGCCAGCAGCTCGACTGGAGATACGCAGTATTTT
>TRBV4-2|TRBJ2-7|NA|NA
CASSQDPAGRSYEQYF
TGTGCCAGCAGCCAAGATCCAGCGGGCCGCTCCTACGAGCAGTACTTC
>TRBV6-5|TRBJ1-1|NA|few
CASRRTTLEGTEAFF
TGTGCCAGCCGGAGGACCACCCTTGAAGGCACTGAAGCTTTCTTT
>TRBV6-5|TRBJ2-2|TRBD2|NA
CASSYGTSESVELFF
TGTGCCAGCAGTTACGGGACTAGCGAGTCGGTGGAGCTGTTTTTT
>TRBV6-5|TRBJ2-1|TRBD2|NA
CASSRGGIDEQFF
TGTGCCAGCAGTCGGGGGGGTATAGATGAGCAGTTCTTC
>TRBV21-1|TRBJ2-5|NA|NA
CASSKPPSGRAGTQYF
TGTGCCAGCAGCAAACCCCCTAGCGGGAGGGCGGGGACCCAGTACTTC
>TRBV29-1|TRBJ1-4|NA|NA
CSVGTTNEKLFF
TGCAGCGTTGGTACAACTAATGAAAAACTGTTTTTT
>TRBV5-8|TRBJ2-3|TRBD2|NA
CASSPRGGMADTQYF
TGTGCCAGCAGCCCCCGGGGGGGCATGGCAGATACGCAGTATTTT
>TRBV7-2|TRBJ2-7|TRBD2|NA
CASSLRGGSSYEQYF
TGTGCCAGCAGCTTAAGGGGAGGGAGCTCCTACGAGCAGTACTTC
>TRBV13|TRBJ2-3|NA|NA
CASSLGSRLDTQYF
TGTGCCAGCAGCTTAGGTTCCCGTTTGGATACGCAGTATTTT
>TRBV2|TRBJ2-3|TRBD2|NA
CASFRLAGNTDTQYF
TGTGCCAGCTTTAGACTAGCGGGAAATACAGATACGCAGTATTTT
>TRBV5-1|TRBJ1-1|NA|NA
CASMGTNMNTEAFF
TGCGCCAGCATGGGGACAAATATGAACACTGAAGCTTTCTTT
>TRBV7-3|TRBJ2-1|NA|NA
CASSKDRPSYNEQFF
TGTGCCAGCAGCAAAGACAGGCCATCCTACAATGAGCAGTTCTTC
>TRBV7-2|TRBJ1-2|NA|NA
CASSLVDRRNYGYTF
TGTGCCAGCAGCTTAGTAGACAGGCGAAACTATGGCTACACCTTC
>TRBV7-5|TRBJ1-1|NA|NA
CAGRTAATEAFF
TGTGCCGGTAGGACAGCCGCTACAGAAGCTTTCTTT
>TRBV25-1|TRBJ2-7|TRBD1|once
CASSRTGYEQYF
TGTGCCAGCAGTAGGACAGGCTACGAGCAGTACTTC
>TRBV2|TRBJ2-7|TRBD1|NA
CASTWDSTYEQYF
TGTGCCAGCACCTGGGACAGTACCTACGAGCAGTACTTC
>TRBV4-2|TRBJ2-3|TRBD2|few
CASSQESGGADTQYF
TGTGCCAGCAGCCAAGAGTCGGGAGGGGCAGATACGCAGTATTTT
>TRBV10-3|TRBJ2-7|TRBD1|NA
CAIRTDRGSYEQYF
TGTGCCATCAGAACGGACAGGGGGAGCTACGAGCAGTACTTC
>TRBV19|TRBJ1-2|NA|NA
CASSISSGNYGYTF
TGTGCCAGTAGTATATCGTCCGGGAACTATGGCTACACCTTC
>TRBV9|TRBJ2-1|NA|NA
CASSVSATNEQFF
TGTGCCAGCAGCGTATCAGCGACGAATGAGCAGTTCTTC
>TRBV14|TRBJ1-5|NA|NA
CASSPLSNQPQHF
TGTGCCAGCAGCCCACTTAGCAATCAGCCCCAGCATTTT
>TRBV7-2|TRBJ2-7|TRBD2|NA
CASSLTGSGSNEQYF
TGTGCCAGCAGCTTAACGGGTAGCGGGAGCAACGAGCAGTACTTC
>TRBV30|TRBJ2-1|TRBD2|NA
CAWGQTSGDIREQFF
TGTGCCTGGGGCCAGACTAGCGGGGATATAAGGGAGCAGTTCTTC